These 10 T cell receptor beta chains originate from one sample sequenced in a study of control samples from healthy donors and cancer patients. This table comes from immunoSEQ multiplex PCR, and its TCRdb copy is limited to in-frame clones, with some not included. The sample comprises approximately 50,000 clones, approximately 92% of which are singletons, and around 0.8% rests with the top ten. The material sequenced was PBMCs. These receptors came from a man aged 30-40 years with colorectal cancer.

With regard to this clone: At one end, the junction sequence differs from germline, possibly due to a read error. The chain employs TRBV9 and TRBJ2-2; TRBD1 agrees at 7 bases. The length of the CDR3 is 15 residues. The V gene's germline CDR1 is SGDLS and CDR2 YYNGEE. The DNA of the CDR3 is TGTGCAAGCAGCGTAGTGGCAGGGGGTACCGGGGAGCTGTTTTTT. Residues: CASSVVAGGTGELFF.

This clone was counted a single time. The CDR3 reads CASSLGRVNYEQYF. In nucleotides, the CDR3 is TGTGCCAGCAGCCTAGGTAGGGTAAACTACGAGCAGTACTTC. The chain employs TRBV3-1 (or the pseudogene TRBV3-2) and TRBJ2-7, with unresolved D. The CDR3 covers 14 residues. Germline CDR1 LGHDT, CDR2 YNNKEL (reference sequence). Trimming left V 4 bases short and J 3 bases short, with 13 bases between.

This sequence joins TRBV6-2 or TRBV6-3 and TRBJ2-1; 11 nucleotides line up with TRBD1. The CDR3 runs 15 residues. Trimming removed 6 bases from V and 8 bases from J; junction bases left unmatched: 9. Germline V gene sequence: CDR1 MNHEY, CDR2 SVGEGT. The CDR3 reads CASSKPGTGGHEQFF. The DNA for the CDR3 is TGTGCCAGCAGCAAACCCGGGACAGGGGGACATGAGCAGTTCTTC.

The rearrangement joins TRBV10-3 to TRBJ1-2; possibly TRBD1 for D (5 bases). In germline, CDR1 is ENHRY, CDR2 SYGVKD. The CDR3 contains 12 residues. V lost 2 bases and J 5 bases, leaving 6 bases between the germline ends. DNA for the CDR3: TGTGCCATCAGTGAGAGGGGATATGGCTACACCTTC. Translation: CAISERGYGYTF.

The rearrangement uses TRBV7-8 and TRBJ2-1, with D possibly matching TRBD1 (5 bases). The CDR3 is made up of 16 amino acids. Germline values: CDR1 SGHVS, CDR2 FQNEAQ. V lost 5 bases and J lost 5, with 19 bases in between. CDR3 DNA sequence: TGTGCCAGCAGCCCCCAAGGGGCAGGGATCAACAATGAGCAGTTCTTC. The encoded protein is CASSPQGAGINNEQFF.

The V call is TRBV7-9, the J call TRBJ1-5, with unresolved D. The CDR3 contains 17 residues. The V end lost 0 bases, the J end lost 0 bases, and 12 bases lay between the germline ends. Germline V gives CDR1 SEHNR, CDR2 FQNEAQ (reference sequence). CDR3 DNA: TGTGCCAGCAGCTTAGCGGTAGGACCTTATAGCAATCAGCCCCAGCATTTT. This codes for CASSLAVGPYSNQPQHF.

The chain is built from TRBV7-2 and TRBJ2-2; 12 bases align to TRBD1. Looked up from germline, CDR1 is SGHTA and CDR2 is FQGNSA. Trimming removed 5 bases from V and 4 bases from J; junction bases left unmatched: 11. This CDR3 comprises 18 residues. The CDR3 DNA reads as TGTGCCAGCAGCCCCATGGGACAGGGGGCGCGAGGCACCGGGGAGCTGTTTTTT. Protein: CASSPMGQGARGTGELFF.

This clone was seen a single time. The CDR3 nucleotides are TGTGCCAGCAGCTTTTCAGGACAGAACTACGAGCAGTACTTC. It translates to CASSFSGQNYEQYF. This chain joins TRBV11-2 and TRBJ2-7, with a weak D call TRBD1 (6 bases). The CDR3 has 14 amino acids. The ends were cut back, 3 bases at V and 3 bases at J, with 12 bases in the middle. Germline CDR1 is SGHAT and CDR2 is FQNNGV.

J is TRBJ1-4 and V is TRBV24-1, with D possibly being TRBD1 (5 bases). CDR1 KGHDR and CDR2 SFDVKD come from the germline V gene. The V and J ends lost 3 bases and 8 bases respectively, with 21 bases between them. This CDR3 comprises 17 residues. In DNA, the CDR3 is TGTGCCACCAGTGATGACCCCGGGGCCCAGGGTGGCGAAAAACTGTTTTTT. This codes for CATSDDPGAQGGEKLFF.

CDR3 amino acids: CASSYRRDSGTEAFF. CDR3 nucleotides: TGTGCCAGCAGTTACCGACGGGACAGCGGCACTGAAGCTTTCTTT. The chain is built from TRBV6-6 and TRBJ1-1; TRBD1 agrees at 7 bases. This CDR3 region has 15 residues. Trimming at V came to 2 bases and at J to 4 bases, leaving 7 bases not matched to a gene. Germline V gives CDR1 MNHNY, CDR2 SVGAGI (reference sequence).